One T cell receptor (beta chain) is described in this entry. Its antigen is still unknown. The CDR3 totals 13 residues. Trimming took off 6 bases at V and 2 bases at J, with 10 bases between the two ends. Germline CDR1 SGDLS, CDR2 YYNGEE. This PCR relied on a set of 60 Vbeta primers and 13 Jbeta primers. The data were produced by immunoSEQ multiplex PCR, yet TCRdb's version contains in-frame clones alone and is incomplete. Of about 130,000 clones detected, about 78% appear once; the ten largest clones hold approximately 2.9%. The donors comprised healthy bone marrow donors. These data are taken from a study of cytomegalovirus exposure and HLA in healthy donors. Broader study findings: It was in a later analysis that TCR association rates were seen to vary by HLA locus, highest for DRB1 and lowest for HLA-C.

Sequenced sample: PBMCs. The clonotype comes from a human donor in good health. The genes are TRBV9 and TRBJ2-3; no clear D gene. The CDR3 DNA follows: TGTGCCAGCAAGGAGAAAATCACAGATACGCAGTATTTT. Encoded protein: CASKEKITDTQYF.